The 8 T cell receptor beta chains below all came from one sample that was sequenced in a study of cytomegalovirus exposure and HLA in healthy donors. The study ran its PCR with 60 Vbeta and 13 Jbeta primers. TCRdb's table, derived via immunoSEQ multiplex PCR, lists solely in-frame clones and lacks some. Of around 120,000 clones in the sample, around 79% were seen once. Sequencing input: PBMCs. These receptors originate from a young woman in good health and CMV-seropositive.

This clone was observed once. The J gene is TRBJ2-2, the V gene TRBV18; the match to TRBD1 covers 8 bases. Germline-derived CDR1 and CDR2 are KGHSH and LQKENI. This CDR3 has 18 residues. V lost 6 bases, J lost 0 bases, and 12 bases stayed unmatched. CDR3 protein: CASSLNSGTGANTGELFF. The CDR3 coding sequence is TGTGCCAGCTCGCTGAATTCCGGGACAGGAGCGAACACCGGGGAGCTGTTTTTT.

CDR3 amino acids: CASTQAQGMGTEAFF. Here the CDR3 DNA reads TGTGCCAGCACACAGGCCCAGGGGATGGGCACTGAAGCTTTCTTT. The rearrangement joins TRBV28 to TRBJ1-1; possible D gene TRBD1, 6 bases. Trimming pared 7 bases from V and 4 bases from J, leaving 19 bases between. This CDR3 has 15 amino acids. The germline V gene encodes CDR1 MDHEN and CDR2 SYDVKM.

This rearrangement joins TRBV6-1 to TRBJ1-4, with no clear D. V was shortened by 2 bases and J by 5 bases, with 12 bases between the two germline ends. The CDR3 totals 15 residues. In germline, CDR1 is MNHNS, CDR2 SASEGT. CDR3 DNA sequence: TGTGCCAGCAGTGAAACACGGGTTTTCAATGAAAAACTGTTTTTT. Translation: CASSETRVFNEKLFF.

The rearrangement uses TRBV4-3 and TRBJ1-2; 7 bases agree with TRBD1. The germline V gene encodes CDR1 LGHNA and CDR2 YSLEER. CDR3 length equals 15 residues. V shed 3 bases, J shed 5 bases, and the junction held 9 bases outside the gene matches. The CDR3: CASSHKEDRYYGYTF. DNA for the CDR3: TGCGCCAGCAGCCACAAAGAGGACAGGTATTATGGCTACACCTTC.

This clone was detected only once. This chain joins TRBV6-5 and TRBJ2-3, with 10 bases identical to TRBD2. Germline CDR1 reads MNHEY; CDR2 reads SVGAGI. The CDR3 runs 16 residues. J was trimmed by 5 bases and V by 2 bases; bases with no gene match: 7. CDR3 nucleotide sequence: TGTGCCAGCAGTTACGTCCGACTAGCGGGTCGAGATACGCAGTATTTT. Residues: CASSYVRLAGRDTQYF.

This clone was observed a few times. The chain employs TRBV4-3 and TRBJ2-1; D unresolved. V was trimmed by 0 bases and J by 10 bases, leaving 16 bases between them. Germline-derived CDR1 and CDR2 are LGHNA and YSLEER. There are 15 residues in the CDR3. The CDR3 region has the DNA TGCGCCAGCAGCCAAGATCTCTGGGCCCAGCAGGAGCAGTTCTTC. As protein: CASSQDLWAQQEQFF.

This clone was seen once. The rearrangement links TRBV6-6 to TRBJ2-7; the D gene is possibly TRBD2 (5 bases). Germline-derived CDR1 and CDR2 are MNHNY and SVGAGI (reference sequence). Trimming shortened V by 0 bases and J by 6 bases, and 9 bases separated the two germline ends. The CDR3 has 13 residues. CDR3 protein: CASSYSSGGEQYF. The CDR3 DNA is TGTGCCAGCAGTTACTCGAGTGGAGGCGAGCAGTACTTC.

This chain links TRBV18 with TRBJ2-5; D perhaps matches TRBD2 (5 bases). The germline V gene has CDR1 KGHSH and CDR2 LQKENI. Trimming took 3 bases from V and 2 from J, leaving 13 bases between them. The CDR3 totals 15 residues. CDR3 DNA: TGTGCCAGCTCACCCCAAAGCGGCAAACAAGAGACCCAGTACTTC. Translating gives CASSPQSGKQETQYF.